The source of this T cell receptor beta chain is a study of cytomegalovirus exposure and HLA in healthy donors. Regarding the study as a whole: CMV antigen specificity of a few CMV-associated chains was confirmed in vitro. In a later analysis, V- and J-gene trimming of beta chains associated with a DCLRE1C missense variant, replicated independently.

In germline, CDR1 is SNHLY, CDR2 FYNNEI. CDR3 size: 14 residues. Healthy individuals who donated bone marrow served as the donors. With respect to this clone: Its antigen is not identified. One junction end disagrees with the germline gene, perhaps due to a read error. Additional DNA sequences in this sample encode the identical CDR3.

The PCR was carried out with 60 Vbeta primers and 13 Jbeta primers. Data came from immunoSEQ multiplex PCR; TCRdb stores just in-frame clones and leaves some out. The table records 100,000 to 150,000 clones, roughly 71% of them present only once. The gene calls are TRBV2 and TRBJ2-7, with 7 bases that match TRBD2. Material for sequencing was PBMCs. The clonotype originates from a woman in her 50s in good health and CMV-seropositive. The CDR3 region has the DNA TGCGCCAGCAGACCGGGGGGAGGAGGCTACGAGCAGTACTTC. It translates to CASRPGGGGYEQYF.